This T cell receptor beta chain was sequenced for a study of T cells in women clearing cervical HPV infection. Study outcomes and limitations: TRBV6-7 relative abundance averaged approximately 0.1% in cases and approximately 0.15% in controls.

Sequencing was performed with immunoSEQ multiplex PCR; in TCRdb, only in-frame clones are kept and a portion is missing. Its table records tens of thousands of clones. For this clone: Its antigen is undetermined. Read coverage stops 3 residues before the CDR3 terminus; the germline J gene supplies the remainder.

The CDR3 is 14 residues long. V lost 3 bases, J lost 4 bases, and 12 bases lay in between. Per germline, CDR1 SNHLY and CDR2 FYNNEI. This TCR derives from a woman aged 18-70 years with a cervical HPV16 infection that either progressed to CIN3+ or cleared (not recorded which). The material sequenced was blood buffy coat. The chain recombines TRBV2 with TRBJ1-1; the D is unclear. CDR3 DNA, as far as it was read: TGTGCCAGCAGTGATGTCTATGAATTCACTGAA. Translating gives CASSDVYEFTE. In full, the CDR3 reads CASSDVYEFTEAFF.